This T cell receptor (beta chain) was identified in a study of CD8 T cells in ankylosing spondylitis. Germline values: CDR1 SGHRS, CDR2 YFSETQ. Losses at the gene ends were 3 bases for V and 2 bases for J; bases not matched to a gene: 3. The CDR3 totals 15 residues. Libraries of TCR beta came from quantitative 5'-RACE with molecular barcodes. A single record per CDR3 protein comes from TCRdb applying MiXCR to the 5' RACE reads. The sample includes some 37,000 distinct CDR3 sequences, 15% to 20% of them seen just once. The source material was blood. This sequence joins TRBV5-1 and TRBJ2-2; 8 bases are a match to TRBD1. This TCR was sampled from a male donor with ankylosing spondylitis or in good health (not recorded which). CDR3 nucleotide sequence: TGCGCCAGCAGCTCCGACAGGGGAAACACCGGGGAGCTGTTTTTT. Its protein is CASSSDRGNTGELFF.